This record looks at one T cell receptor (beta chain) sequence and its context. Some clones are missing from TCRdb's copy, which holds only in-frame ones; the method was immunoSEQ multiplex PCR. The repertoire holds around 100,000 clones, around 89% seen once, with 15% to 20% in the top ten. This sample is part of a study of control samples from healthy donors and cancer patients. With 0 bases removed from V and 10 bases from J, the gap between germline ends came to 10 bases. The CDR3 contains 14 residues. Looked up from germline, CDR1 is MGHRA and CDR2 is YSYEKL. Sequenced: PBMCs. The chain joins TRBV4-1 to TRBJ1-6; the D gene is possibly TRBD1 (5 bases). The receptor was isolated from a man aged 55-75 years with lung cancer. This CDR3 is CASSQEENRSPLHF. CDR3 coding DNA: TGCGCCAGCAGCCAAGAGGAGAACAGGTCACCCCTCCACTTT.